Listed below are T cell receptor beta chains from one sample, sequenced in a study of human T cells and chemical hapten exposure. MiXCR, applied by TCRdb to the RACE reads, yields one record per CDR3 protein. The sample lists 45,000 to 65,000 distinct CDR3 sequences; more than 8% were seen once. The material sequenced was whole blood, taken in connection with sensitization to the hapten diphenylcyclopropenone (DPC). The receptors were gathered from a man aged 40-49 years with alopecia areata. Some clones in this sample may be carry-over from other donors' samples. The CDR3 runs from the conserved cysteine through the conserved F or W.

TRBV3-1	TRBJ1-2	CASSQVSTGGLGYTF
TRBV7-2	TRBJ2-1	CASSWASGRKPNEQFF
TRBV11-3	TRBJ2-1	CASSSGGTGNNEQFF
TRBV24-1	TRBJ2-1	CATSVSLGASGGGYNEQFF
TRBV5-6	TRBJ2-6	CASSPEGASGANVLTF
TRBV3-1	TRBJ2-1	CASSQGRLATSYNEQFF
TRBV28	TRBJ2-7	CASSFTVSYEQYF
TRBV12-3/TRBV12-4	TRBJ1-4	CASSTSGSGDEKLFF
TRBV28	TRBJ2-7	CASSFGTSGFGEQYF
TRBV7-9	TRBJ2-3	CASSYTGSTDTQYF
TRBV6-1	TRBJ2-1	CASSEAGRGFEQFF
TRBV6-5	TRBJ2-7	CASSYSTDTYEQYF
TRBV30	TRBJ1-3	CAWSSGSSTTIYF
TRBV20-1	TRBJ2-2	CSARWGADTGELFF
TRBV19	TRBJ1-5	CASKDRGNQPQHF
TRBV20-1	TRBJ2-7	CSDRYEQYF
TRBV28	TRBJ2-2	CASIPGLAVTGELFF
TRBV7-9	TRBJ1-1	CASSLAQENTEAFF
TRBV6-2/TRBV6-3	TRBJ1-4	CASSPPGPSLFF
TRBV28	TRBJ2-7	CATGTSGLGRYEQYF
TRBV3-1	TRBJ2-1	CASSQEGGAFSEQFF
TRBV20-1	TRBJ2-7	CSARSLYEQYF
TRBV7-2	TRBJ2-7	CASSLTRSGEQYF
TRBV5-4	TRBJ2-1	CASSLGYYNNEQFF
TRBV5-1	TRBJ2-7	CASSLVTGVDEQYF
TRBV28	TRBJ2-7	CASSLSAAYEQYF
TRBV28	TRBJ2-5	CASTLQETQYF
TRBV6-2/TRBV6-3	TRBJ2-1	CASNQYDEQFF
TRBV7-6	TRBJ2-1	CASSATYNEQFF
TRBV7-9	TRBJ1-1	CASSSTRGTDTEAFF
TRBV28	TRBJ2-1	CASSLWSSEVREQFF
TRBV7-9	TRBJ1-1	CASSLDRTEAFF
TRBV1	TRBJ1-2	CTSSSGTVSYGYTF
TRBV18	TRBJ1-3	CASSPRRVSGNTIYF
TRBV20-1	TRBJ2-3	CSARDPGGYTQYF
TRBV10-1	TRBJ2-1	CASIDRDRQNEQFF
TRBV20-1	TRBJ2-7	CSARDPSRGGRPFEQYF
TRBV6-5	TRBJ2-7	CASSPPTGGEKYEQYF
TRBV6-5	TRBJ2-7	CASSARGHEQYF
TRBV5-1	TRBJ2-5	CASSFRGHPQETQYF
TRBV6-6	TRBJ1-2	CASRPPSGRDNGYTF
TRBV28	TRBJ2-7	CASSLGGGFSSYEQYF
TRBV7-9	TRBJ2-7	CASSYEGNEQYF
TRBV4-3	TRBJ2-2	CASSSKGMGGLSTGELFF